This record looks at one T cell receptor beta chain sequence and its context. These data originate in a study of blood T cell repertoires in COVID-19. The CDR3 is 14 residues long. Germline V CDR1 and CDR2: SQVTM, ANQGSEA. V lost 7 bases to trimming and J lost 8 bases, with 20 bases between them. The data were produced by immunoSEQ multiplex PCR, yet TCRdb's version contains in-frame clones alone and is incomplete. This sample yields a few hundred thousand clones, of which about 84% are seen a single time; around 13% belongs to the top ten. The material sequenced was peripheral blood. This TCR derives from a human donor in a cohort sampled during active COVID-19. The V and J genes are TRBV29-1 and TRBJ1-4; perhaps TRBD1 as D (6 bases). The DNA of the CDR3 is TGCAGCGGGATGGACAGCCCTATGGGAGAAAAACTGTTTTTT. Protein product: CSGMDSPMGEKLFF.